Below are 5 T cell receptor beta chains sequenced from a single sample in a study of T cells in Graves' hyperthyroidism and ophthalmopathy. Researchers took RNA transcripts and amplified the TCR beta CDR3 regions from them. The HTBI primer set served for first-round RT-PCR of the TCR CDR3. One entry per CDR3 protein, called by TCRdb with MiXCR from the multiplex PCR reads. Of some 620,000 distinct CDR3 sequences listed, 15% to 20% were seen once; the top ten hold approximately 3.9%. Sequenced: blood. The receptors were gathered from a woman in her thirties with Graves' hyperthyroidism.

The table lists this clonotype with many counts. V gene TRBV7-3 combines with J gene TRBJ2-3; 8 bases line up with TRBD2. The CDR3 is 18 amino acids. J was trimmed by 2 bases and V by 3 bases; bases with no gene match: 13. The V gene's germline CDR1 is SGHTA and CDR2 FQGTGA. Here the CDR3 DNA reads TGTGCCAGCAGCTTGTTCCCACCGGGGGGGGAGACCACAGATACGCAGTATTTT. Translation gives CASSLFPPGGETTDTQYF.

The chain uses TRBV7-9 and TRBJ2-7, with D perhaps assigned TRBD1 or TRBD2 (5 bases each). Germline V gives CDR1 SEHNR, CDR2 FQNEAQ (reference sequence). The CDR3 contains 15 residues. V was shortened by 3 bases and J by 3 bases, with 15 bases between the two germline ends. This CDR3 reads CASSFTGTQSYEQYF. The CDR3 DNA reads TGTGCCAGCAGCTTCACCGGGACCCAGAGCTACGAGCAGTACTTC.

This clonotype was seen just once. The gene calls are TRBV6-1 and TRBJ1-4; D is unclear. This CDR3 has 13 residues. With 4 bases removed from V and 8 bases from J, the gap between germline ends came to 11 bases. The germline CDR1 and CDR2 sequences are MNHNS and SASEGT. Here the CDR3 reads CASSGCRLEKLFF. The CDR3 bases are TGTGCCAGCAGTGGATGCAGGTTGGAAAAACTGTTTTTT.

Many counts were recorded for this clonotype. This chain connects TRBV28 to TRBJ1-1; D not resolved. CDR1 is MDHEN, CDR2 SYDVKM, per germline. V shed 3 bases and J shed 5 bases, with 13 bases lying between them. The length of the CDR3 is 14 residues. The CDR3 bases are TGTGCCAGCAGTTTTCCGATGGCCCTAACTGAAGCTTTCTTT. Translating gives CASSFPMALTEAFF.

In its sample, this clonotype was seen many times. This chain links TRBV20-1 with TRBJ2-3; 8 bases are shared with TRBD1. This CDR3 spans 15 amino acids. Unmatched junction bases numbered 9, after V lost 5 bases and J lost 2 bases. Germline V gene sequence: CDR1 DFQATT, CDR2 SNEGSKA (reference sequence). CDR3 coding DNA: TGCAGTGCTCCCCGGGCAGGGGGCGACACAGATACGCAGTATTTT. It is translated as CSAPRAGGDTDTQYF.